Sequencing of this T cell receptor beta chain was carried out in a study of blood T cells in healthy people across ages. Notes on the study in general: Possibly, changes in expanded clonotypes were confounded because donor CMV status was unknown.

Alongside a J-beta primer mix, a sample-barcoded 5' primer served in a second PCR lasting 7 to 11 cycles. Each cDNA was tagged by a template-switch adaptor containing 12 random nucleotides. Per sample, CDR3-containing paired-end reads numbered at least 2.5 million. TCRdb itself ran the 5' RACE reads through MiXCR, one entry per CDR3 protein. The sample has hundreds of thousands of distinct CDR3 sequences; around 32% are singletons. This CDR3 is 17 amino acids long. Between the trimmed V and J ends, which lost 8 bases and 0 bases, there was a span of 21 bases. Germline values: CDR1 SGHRS, CDR2 YFSETQ. Each of the donors had around 10 milliliters of peripheral blood drawn into EDTA-treated Vacutainer tubes. This clonotype has at least ten counts. Its target is not known.

The source is a woman aged 80 or over in good health. Sequencing was performed on blood. The chain uses TRBV5-1 and TRBJ2-1; D is ambiguous. CDR3 residues: CASSRLMGGSSYNEQFF. The CDR3 nucleotides are TGCGCCAGTTCCAGGCTGATGGGCGGAAGCTCCTACAATGAGCAGTTCTTC.